Below are 27 T cell receptor beta chains sequenced from a single sample in a study of shared clonotypes between healthy human individuals. Method: immunoSEQ multiplex PCR; TCRdb's copy keeps in-frame clones and lacks some. Of about 2 million clones listed, less than 95% were seen once; the top ten hold 1.1%. Naive CD8 cells lacked CD45RO, underwent positive selection for CCR7 and left out terminally differentiated effector memory CD45RA+ cells. The sequenced material came from naive CD8+ T cells sorted from blood. All receptors derive from a man between 18 and 29 years old in good health.

This chain uses TRBV10-3 with TRBJ2-5; D may be TRBD2 (6 bases). This CDR3 is 14 amino acids long. Germline V gene sequence: CDR1 ENHRY, CDR2 SYGVKD. With 4 bases removed from V and 5 bases from J, the gap between germline ends came to 14 bases. The CDR3 spells CAISADGAGETQYF. The CDR3 DNA follows: TGTGCCATCAGTGCGGACGGTGCGGGGGAGACCCAGTACTTC.

CDR3 nucleotides: TGTGCCAGCAGCCCGGGACAGGGGTGGGAGCAGTACTTC. Protein: CASSPGQGWEQYF. The chain is built from TRBV2 and TRBJ2-7, with 10 bases matching TRBD1. Germline CDR1 SNHLY, CDR2 FYNNEI. Germline trimming cut 6 bases from V and 7 bases from J; bases unmatched to any gene: 6. The CDR3 covers 13 residues. The full variable domain, rest sourced from reference TRBV2 and TRBJ2-7, is EPEVTQTPSHQVTQMGQEVILRCVPISNHLYFYWYRQILGQKVEFLVSFYNNEISEKSEIFDDQFSVERPDGSNFTLKIRSTKLEDSAMYFCASSPGQGWEQYFGPGTRLTVT.

This chain uses TRBV6-6 with TRBJ1-5, with D unclear. The CDR3 is made up of 16 amino acids. Germline assignment: CDR1 MNHNY and CDR2 SVGAGI (reference sequence). V was clipped by 2 bases and J by 4 bases, with 15 bases between them. The chain's CDR3 is CASSYTGRSRNQPQHF. CDR3 nucleotide sequence: TGTGCCAGCAGTTACACCGGGAGGTCCCGAAATCAGCCCCAGCATTTT.

Concerning this clone: Other DNA sequences in this sample translate to the same CDR3. The chain is built from TRBV11-2 and TRBJ1-5; weak D call: TRBD1 (6 bases). The CDR3 has 15 amino acids. CDR1 is SGHAT and CDR2 is FQNNGV in the germline V gene. V was clipped by 3 bases and J by 4 bases, with 13 bases between them. This chain's CDR3 is CASSFGGEGNQPQHF. The CDR3 DNA sequence: TGTGCCAGCAGCTTTGGGGGCGAGGGGAATCAGCCCCAGCATTTT. Based on the CDR3 plus reference TRBV11-2 and TRBJ1-5, the full variable domain is EAGVAQSPRYKIIEKRQSVAFWCNPISGHATLYWYQQILGQGPKLLIQFQNNGVVDDSQLPKDRFSAERLKGVDSTLKIQPAKLEDSAVYLCASSFGGEGNQPQHFGDGTRLSIL.

The genes are TRBV4-3 and TRBJ1-4, with D perhaps matching TRBD1 (5 bases). This CDR3 region has 17 residues. V lost 0 bases and J 7 bases, leaving 18 bases between the germline ends. CDR1 LGHNA and CDR2 YSLEER come from the germline V gene. Written as DNA, the CDR3 is TGCGCCAGCAGCCAAGATCCCCCGGGGCAGCCTGGTGAAAAACTGTTTTTT. As protein: CASSQDPPGQPGEKLFF.

The CDR3 here is CSVEDLATYEQYF. The CDR3 bases are TGCAGCGTTGAAGATTTAGCGACCTACGAGCAGTACTTC. The chain links TRBV29-1 to TRBJ2-7; D possibly corresponds to TRBD2 (5 bases). The V gene lost 0 bases and the J gene lost 2 bases, with 8 bases spanning the gap. CDR3 length equals 13 residues. Germline-derived CDR1 and CDR2 are SQVTM and ANQGSEA.

This chain links TRBV4-3 with TRBJ1-4; D not certain. Germline CDR1 LGHNA, CDR2 YSLEER. V lost 0 bases and J 4 bases, leaving 12 bases between the germline ends. The CDR3 is 16 amino acids. The CDR3 DNA follows: TGCGCCAGCAGCCAAGACATCGGACGGGGTAATGAAAAACTGTTTTTT. Protein product: CASSQDIGRGNEKLFF.

The sample holds a few counts of this clone. This chain uses TRBV2 with TRBJ2-5; TRBD1 matches at 11 bases. Germline CDR1 reads SNHLY; CDR2 reads FYNNEI. This CDR3 has 20 amino acids. The ends lost 0 bases at V and 4 bases at J; junction bases unmatched: 16. The CDR3, as DNA: TGTGCCAGCAGTGAAGCGCTTCTGGGATCCGGGACAGGGGGGTTAGAGACCCAGTACTTC. This sequence encodes CASSEALLGSGTGGLETQYF.

The V call is TRBV27, the J call TRBJ2-3; TRBD2 agrees at 12 bases. The J segment lost 4 bases and the V segment lost 6 bases, leaving 11 bases of the junction unmatched. The V gene's germline CDR1 is MNHEY and CDR2 SMNVEV (reference sequence). CDR3 size: 17 residues. In DNA, the CDR3 is TGTGCCAGCAGATGGACTAGCGGGACGTTCGAGGCAGATACGCAGTATTTT. The encoded protein is CASRWTSGTFEADTQYF.

The chain uses TRBV11-2 and TRBJ2-2, with TRBD2 matching 9 bases. J gave up 7 bases and V 5 bases, and 5 bases lay outside the gene matches. Germline lookup yields CDR1 SGHAT and CDR2 FQNNGV. The CDR3 has 14 residues. CDR3 residues: CASSLAGHGGELFF. CDR3 nucleotide sequence: TGTGCCAGCAGCCTAGCGGGACATGGCGGGGAGCTGTTTTTT.

The V call is TRBV27, the J call TRBJ2-7; D is possibly TRBD2 (5 bases). The CDR3 spans 14 residues. Per the germline V gene, CDR1 is MNHEY and CDR2 is SMNVEV (reference sequence). V was shortened by 2 bases and J by 3 bases, with 11 bases between the two germline ends. The CDR3 sequence: CASSLTGIGYEQYF. CDR3 nucleotide sequence: TGTGCCAGCAGTTTAACCGGGATAGGCTACGAGCAGTACTTC.

The rearrangement uses TRBV4-1 and TRBJ1-1; D possibly corresponds to TRBD1 (5 bases). Trimming removed 2 bases at V and 3 bases at J, with 16 bases between. This CDR3 contains 16 residues. The germline V gene has CDR1 MGHRA and CDR2 YSYEKL. CDR3 residues: CASSQPGGLGDTEAFF. CDR3 bases: TGCGCCAGCAGCCAACCCGGAGGGTTAGGGGACACTGAAGCTTTCTTT.

V usage is TRBV27 and J usage is TRBJ2-1; TRBD2 aligns across 11 bases. V shed 5 bases, J shed 6 bases, and the junction held 6 bases outside the gene matches. Germline V lookup: CDR1 MNHEY, CDR2 SMNVEV (reference sequence). There are 15 residues in the CDR3. As DNA, the CDR3 is TGTGCCAGCAGTCGCACTAGCGGGAGTTCCAATGAGCAGTTCTTC. This codes for CASSRTSGSSNEQFF.

The chain recombines TRBV27 with TRBJ1-5; D remains unclear. CDR3 length equals 13 residues. CDR1 and CDR2 (germline): MNHEY, SMNVEV (reference sequence). V gave up 8 bases and J gave up 1 base, with 9 bases separating them. CDR3 DNA: TGTGCCAGCGGCGTAGTCAGCAATCAGCCCCAGCATTTT. This gives the protein CASGVVSNQPQHF.

The chain is built from TRBV7-9 and TRBJ2-5; 7 nucleotides line up with TRBD1. Germline trimming cut 1 base from V and 3 bases from J; bases unmatched to any gene: 8. The germline V gene has CDR1 SEHNR and CDR2 FQNEAQ (reference sequence). This CDR3 is built from 16 residues. The CDR3 DNA is TGTGCCAGCAGCTTAGAGACAGGGATGGTTAAAGAGACCCAGTACTTC. This translates into CASSLETGMVKETQYF.

Note on this clone: Other DNA sequences in the same sample also yield this CDR3. The V call is TRBV7-9, the J call TRBJ1-1; D not resolved. Per the germline V gene, CDR1 is SEHNR and CDR2 is FQNEAQ (reference sequence). The CDR3 is 13 residues long. Trimming left V 5 bases short and J 0 bases short, with 7 bases between. DNA of the CDR3: TGTGCCAGCAGCCGCACAGTGAACACTGAAGCTTTCTTT. It codes for CASSRTVNTEAFF.

The V gene is TRBV27, the J gene TRBJ1-6; unclear D gene. Between the trimmed V and J ends, which lost 7 bases and 6 bases, there was a span of 13 bases. This CDR3 has 14 residues. The germline gives CDR1 MNHEY, CDR2 SMNVEV (reference sequence). The CDR3 loop is CASKGWDPNSPLHF. The CDR3 bases are TGTGCCAGCAAGGGATGGGATCCTAATTCACCCCTCCACTTT.

As regards this clone: Additional DNA sequences in this sample encode the identical CDR3. This chain uses TRBV30 with TRBJ1-1; perhaps TRBD1 as D (6 bases). CDR1 GTSNPN and CDR2 SVGIG come from the germline V gene (reference sequence). V lost 2 bases to trimming and J lost 0 bases, with 10 bases between them. The CDR3 is 14 amino acids. CDR3: CAWSTGQMNTEAFF. Written as DNA, the CDR3 is TGTGCCTGGAGTACCGGACAGATGAACACTGAAGCTTTCTTT.

V gene TRBV6-5 combines with J gene TRBJ2-2, with D tentatively TRBD2 (6 bases). The CDR3 covers 16 residues. Germline V gives CDR1 MNHEY, CDR2 SVGAGI. V lost 0 bases to trimming and J lost 4 bases, with 12 bases between them. CDR3 nucleotide sequence: TGTGCCAGCAGTTACTCGTTGATCGGGGGCACCGGGGAGCTGTTTTTT. Encoded protein: CASSYSLIGGTGELFF.

The rearrangement uses TRBV27 and TRBJ2-7; 10 bases fit TRBD1. CDR3 length: 14 amino acids. V lost 4 bases, J lost 2 bases, and 2 bases stayed unmatched. CDR1 and CDR2 (germline): MNHEY, SMNVEV (reference sequence). DNA for the CDR3: TGTGCCAGCAGTTGGGACAGGGGCACCTACGAGCAGTACTTC. Protein product: CASSWDRGTYEQYF.

The gene calls are TRBV7-8 and TRBJ1-2, with D uncertain. Per the germline V gene, CDR1 is SGHVS and CDR2 is FQNEAQ. CDR3 length: 15 residues. V was pared by 6 bases and J by 3 bases, with 17 bases between. The CDR3 DNA follows: TGTGCCAGCAGTCAACTATCCCGGGGTGACTATGGCTACACCTTC. Translation gives CASSQLSRGDYGYTF.

The chain recombines TRBV7-2 with TRBJ2-7, with 7 bases that match TRBD2. With 1 base clipped from V and 4 bases from J, the junction kept 7 bases outside the gene matches. CDR1 is SGHTA, CDR2 FQGNSA, per germline. The CDR3 has 15 amino acids. The CDR3 coding sequence is TGTGCCAGCAGCTTAGGGGGCGGGAGTGTATACGAGCAGTACTTC. Its protein product is CASSLGGGSVYEQYF.

V and J are TRBV6-5 and TRBJ1-1; D ambiguous. Germline V gene lookup returns CDR1 MNHEY and CDR2 SVGAGI. The CDR3 runs 13 residues. Trimming removed 2 bases from V and 0 bases from J, with 4 bases in between. The CDR3 sequence is CASSYVMNTEAFF. The CDR3 DNA is TGTGCCAGCAGTTACGTCATGAACACTGAAGCTTTCTTT.

In its sample, this clone was seen a few times. The rearrangement uses TRBV9 and TRBJ1-1, with D unclear. The CDR3 spans 12 residues. V lost 4 bases and J 7 bases, leaving 11 bases between the germline ends. CDR1 is SGDLS and CDR2 is YYNGEE in the germline V gene. This CDR3 reads CASSLSGNEAFF. The CDR3 DNA is TGTGCCAGCAGCCTCTCGGGGAATGAAGCTTTCTTT.

The rearrangement joins TRBV28 to TRBJ2-7; 10 bases fit TRBD2. The germline CDR1 and CDR2 sequences are MDHEN and SYDVKM. V gave up 3 bases and J gave up 3 bases; unmatched junction bases: 5. This CDR3 is built from 15 residues. In DNA form, the CDR3 reads TGTGCCAGCAGTTTGTTTAGCGGGGGGATCTACGAGCAGTACTTC. Translation gives CASSLFSGGIYEQYF.

This chain joins TRBV5-6 and TRBJ1-3; 8 positions match TRBD1. The CDR3 has 19 residues. CDR1 is SGHDT, CDR2 YYEEEE, per germline. J was trimmed by 2 bases and V by 0 bases; bases with no gene match: 13. Here the CDR3 reads CASSLGAGQEVFAGNTIYF. CDR3 bases: TGTGCCAGCAGCTTGGGCGCGGGACAGGAGGTTTTCGCTGGAAACACCATATATTTT. Supplemented by reference TRBV5-6 and TRBJ1-3, the full variable domain reads DAGVTQSPTHLIKTRGQQVTLRCSPKSGHDTVSWYQQALGQGPQFIFQYYEEEERQRGNFPDRFSGHQFPNYSSELNVNALLLGDSALYLCASSLGAGQEVFAGNTIYFGEGSWLTVV.

This chain connects TRBV6-5 to TRBJ2-1; the match to TRBD1 covers 10 bases. The length of the CDR3 is 13 residues. The germline V gene has CDR1 MNHEY and CDR2 SVGAGI. Trimming cost V 4 bases and J 12 bases; bases outside gene matches: 6. CDR3 sequence reads: CASSSTGGDGQFF. The CDR3 region has the DNA TGTGCCAGCAGTTCGACAGGGGGCGACGGGCAGTTCTTC.